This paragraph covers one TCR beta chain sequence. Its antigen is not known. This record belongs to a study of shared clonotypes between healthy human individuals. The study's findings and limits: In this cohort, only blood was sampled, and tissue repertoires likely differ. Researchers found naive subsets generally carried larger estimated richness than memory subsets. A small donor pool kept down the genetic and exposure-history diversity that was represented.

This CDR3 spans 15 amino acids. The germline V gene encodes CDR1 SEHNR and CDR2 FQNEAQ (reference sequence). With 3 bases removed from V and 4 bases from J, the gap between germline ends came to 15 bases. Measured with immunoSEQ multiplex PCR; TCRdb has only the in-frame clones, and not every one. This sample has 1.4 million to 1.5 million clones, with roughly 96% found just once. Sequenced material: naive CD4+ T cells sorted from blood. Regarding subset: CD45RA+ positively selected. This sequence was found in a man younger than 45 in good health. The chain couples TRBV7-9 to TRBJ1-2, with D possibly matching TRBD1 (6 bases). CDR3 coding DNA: TGTGCCAGCAGCTTGGGGGCCCTTCTCAGCTATGGCTACACCTTC. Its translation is CASSLGALLSYGYTF.